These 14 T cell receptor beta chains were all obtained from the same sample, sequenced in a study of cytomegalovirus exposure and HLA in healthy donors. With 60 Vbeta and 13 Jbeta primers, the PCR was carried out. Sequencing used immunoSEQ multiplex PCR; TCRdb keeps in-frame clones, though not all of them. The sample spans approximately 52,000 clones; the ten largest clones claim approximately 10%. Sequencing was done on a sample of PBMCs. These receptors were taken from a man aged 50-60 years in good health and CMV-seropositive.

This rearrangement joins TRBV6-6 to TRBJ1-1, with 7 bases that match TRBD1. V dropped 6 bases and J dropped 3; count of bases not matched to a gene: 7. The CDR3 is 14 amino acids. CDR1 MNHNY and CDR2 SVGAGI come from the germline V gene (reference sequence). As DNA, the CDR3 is TGTGCCAGCAGCCGACAGGGTGGTGACACTGAAGCTTTCTTT. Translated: CASSRQGGDTEAFF.

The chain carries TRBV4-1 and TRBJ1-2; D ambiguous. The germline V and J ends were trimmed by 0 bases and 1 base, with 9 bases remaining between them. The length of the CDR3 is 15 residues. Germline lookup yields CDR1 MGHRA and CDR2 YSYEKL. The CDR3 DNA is TGCGCCAGCAGCCAAGAATTGGGGAGTAACTATGGCTACACCTTC. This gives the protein CASSQELGSNYGYTF.

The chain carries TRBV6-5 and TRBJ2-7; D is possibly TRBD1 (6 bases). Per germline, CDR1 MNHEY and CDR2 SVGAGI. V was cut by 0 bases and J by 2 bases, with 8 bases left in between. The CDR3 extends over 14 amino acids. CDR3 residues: CASSYSRGPYEQYF. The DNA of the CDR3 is TGTGCCAGCAGTTACTCCAGGGGACCCTACGAGCAGTACTTC.

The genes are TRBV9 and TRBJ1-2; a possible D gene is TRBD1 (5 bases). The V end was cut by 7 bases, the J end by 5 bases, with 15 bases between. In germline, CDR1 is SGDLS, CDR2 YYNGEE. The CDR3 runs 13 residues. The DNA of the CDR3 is TGTGCCAGCGGGGCTCGACTCGGATATGGCTACACCTTC. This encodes CASGARLGYGYTF.

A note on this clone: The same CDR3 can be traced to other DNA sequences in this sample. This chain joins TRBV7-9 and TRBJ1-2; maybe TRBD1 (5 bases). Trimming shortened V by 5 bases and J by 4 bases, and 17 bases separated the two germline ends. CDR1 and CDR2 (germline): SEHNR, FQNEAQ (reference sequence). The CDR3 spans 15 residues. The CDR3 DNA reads TGTGCCAGCAGCCCGACAACTACAGGCTCCTATGGCTACACCTTC. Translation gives CASSPTTTGSYGYTF.

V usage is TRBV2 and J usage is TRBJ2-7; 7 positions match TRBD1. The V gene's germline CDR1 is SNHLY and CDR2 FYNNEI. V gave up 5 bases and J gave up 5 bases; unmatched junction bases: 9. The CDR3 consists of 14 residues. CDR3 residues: CASSKGALKNEQYF. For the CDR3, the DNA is TGTGCCAGCAGTAAGGGGGCTCTCAAAAACGAGCAGTACTTC.

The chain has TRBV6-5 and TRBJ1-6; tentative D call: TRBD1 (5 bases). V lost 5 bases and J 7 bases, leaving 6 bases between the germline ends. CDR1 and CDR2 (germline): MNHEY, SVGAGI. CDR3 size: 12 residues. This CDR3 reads CASSKGNSPLHF. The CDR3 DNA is TGTGCCAGCAGTAAGGGGAATTCACCCCTCCACTTT.

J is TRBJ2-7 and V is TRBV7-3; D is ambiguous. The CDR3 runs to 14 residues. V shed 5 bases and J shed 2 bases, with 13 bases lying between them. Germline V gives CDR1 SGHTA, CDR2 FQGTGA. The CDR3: CASSPWQVTYEQYF. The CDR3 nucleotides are TGTGCCAGCAGCCCTTGGCAGGTCACCTACGAGCAGTACTTC. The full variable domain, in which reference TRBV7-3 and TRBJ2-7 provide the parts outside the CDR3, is GAGVSQTPSNKVTEKGKYVELRCDPISGHTALYWYRQSLGQGPEFLIYFQGTGAADDSGLPNDRFFAVRPEGSVSTLKIQRTERGDSAVYLCASSPWQVTYEQYFGPGTRLTVT.

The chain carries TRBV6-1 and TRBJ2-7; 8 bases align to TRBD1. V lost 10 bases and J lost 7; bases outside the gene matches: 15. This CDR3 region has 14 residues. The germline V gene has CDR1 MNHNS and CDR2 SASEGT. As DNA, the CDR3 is TGTGCCACCTTCCCGGGACAGGCTCCCAGGGAGCAGTACTTC. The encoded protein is CATFPGQAPREQYF.

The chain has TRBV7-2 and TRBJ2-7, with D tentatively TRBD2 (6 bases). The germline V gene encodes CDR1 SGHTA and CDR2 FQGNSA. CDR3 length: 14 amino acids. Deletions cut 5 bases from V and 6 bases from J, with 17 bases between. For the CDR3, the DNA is TGTGCCAGCAGCCCTCTATGGGGAGGAGCCGAGCAGTACTTC. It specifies CASSPLWGGAEQYF.

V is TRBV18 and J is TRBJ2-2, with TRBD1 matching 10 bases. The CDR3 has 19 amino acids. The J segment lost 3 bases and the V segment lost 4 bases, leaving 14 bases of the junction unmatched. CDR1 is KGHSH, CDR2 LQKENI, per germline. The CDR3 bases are TGTGCCAGCTCACAGAATACGGGACAGGGGACCCGATACACCGGGGAGCTGTTTTTT. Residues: CASSQNTGQGTRYTGELFF.

The CDR3: CASTLSGQPKGAFF. CDR3 nucleotide sequence: TGCGCCAGCACCCTCTCGGGACAGCCGAAAGGAGCTTTCTTT. This chain links TRBV5-1 with TRBJ1-1; 7 nucleotides agree with TRBD1. Germline CDR1 reads SGHRS; CDR2 reads YFSETQ. Trimming at V came to 6 bases and at J to 10 bases, leaving 15 bases not matched to a gene. The CDR3 covers 14 residues.

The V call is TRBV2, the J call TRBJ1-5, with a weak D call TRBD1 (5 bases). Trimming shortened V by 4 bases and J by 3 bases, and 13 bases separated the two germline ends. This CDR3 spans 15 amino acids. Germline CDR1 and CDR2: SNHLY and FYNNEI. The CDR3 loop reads CASSGQNMNNQPQHF. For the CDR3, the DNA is TGTGCCAGCAGTGGACAGAATATGAACAATCAGCCCCAGCATTTT.

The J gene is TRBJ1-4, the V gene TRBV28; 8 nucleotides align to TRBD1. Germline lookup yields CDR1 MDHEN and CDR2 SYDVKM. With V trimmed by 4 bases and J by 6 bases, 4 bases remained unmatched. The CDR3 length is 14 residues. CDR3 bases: TGTGCCAGCAGTTATAGACAGGGGCATGAAAAACTGTTTTTT. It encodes CASSYRQGHEKLFF.